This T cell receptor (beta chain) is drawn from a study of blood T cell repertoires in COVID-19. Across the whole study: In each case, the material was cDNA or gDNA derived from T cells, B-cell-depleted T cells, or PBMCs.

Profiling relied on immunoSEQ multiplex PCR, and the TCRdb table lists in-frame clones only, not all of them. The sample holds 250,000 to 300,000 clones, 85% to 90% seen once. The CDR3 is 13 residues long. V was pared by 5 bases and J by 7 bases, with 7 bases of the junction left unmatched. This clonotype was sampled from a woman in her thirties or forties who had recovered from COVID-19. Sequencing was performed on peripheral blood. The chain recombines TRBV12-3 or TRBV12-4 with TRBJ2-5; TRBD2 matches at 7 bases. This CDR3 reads CASSPGLEGTQYF. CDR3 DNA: TGTGCCAGCAGTCCCGGACTAGAAGGGACCCAGTACTTC.